Described below is a single T cell receptor beta chain sequence and its context. This clonotype has ten or more counts. It lacks a known antigen. Base qualities are missing; no much larger clone stands one base away. The CDR3 goes from the cysteine to the phenylalanine over 13 residues. Only CDR3 DNA remains: 39 bases, in frame from the first base. Trimming at the junction amounts to 6 bases on V and 5 bases on J, and the germline ends lie 13 bases apart. The CDR1 and CDR2 encoded by the germline V gene (reference sequence) are SEHNR and FQNEAQ. Systemically healthy Caucasian individuals from Russia, roughly 40 in total and aged roughly 6 to 100 years, were included as donors. About 10 milliliters of peripheral blood were collected from each donor into EDTA-treated Vacutainer tubes. Ficoll-Paque density-gradient centrifugation was used to isolate PBMCs, with at least 7 million per sample. Total RNA, at least 6 micrograms per sample, was extracted from PBMCs with Trizol reagent. For every donor, flow cytometry on a PBMC aliquot measured the percentage of naive CD45RAhigh/CD27high T cells.

The library was built by means of 5' RACE. Instrument on record: Illumina HiSeq 2500. A second 7 to 11 cycle PCR used a sample-barcoded 5' primer and a J-beta primer mix. Each TCR beta cDNA molecule received a unique molecular identifier from a template-switch 5' adaptor carrying 12 random nucleotides. At least 2.5 million CDR3-containing paired-end reads were obtained from each sample. First-strand cDNA was synthesized from all RNA with the Mint cDNA synthesis kit, primed by a TRBC-specific oligonucleotide. Following uracil-DNA glycosylase treatment, all cDNA underwent a first 18-cycle PCR with the universal primers M1SS and BC2_uni_R. The original methods were these. For normalization, 1 million high-quality reads were randomly selected from each sample, with every read carrying a distinct molecular identifier. Instead of being binned into consensus sequences, reads with shared molecular identifiers were discarded. CDR3 identification, clonotype clustering and error correction used MiTCR with a Q25 quality threshold and the strictest error-elimination algorithm. A nonparametric unseen species model using Euler transformation provided a lower-bound estimate of total TCR beta diversity. TCRdb took the public reads, trimmed them with fastp at Q25, ran MiXCR for clone calling and kept in-frame beta chains. Entries are consolidated by CDR3 protein sequence, retaining the most common genes and DNA. For this entry, the V and J calls and clone size follow TCRdb and not the study's own pipeline. The sample yields approximately 580,000 distinct CDR3 sequences; under 30% were counted once. The top ten clones comprise less than 9% of the sample.

This entry belongs to a study of blood T cells in healthy people across ages (dated by TCRdb to about 2015). For context, the study as a whole: Template switching captured roughly one uniquely barcoded TCR beta cDNA molecule per two T cells in model experiments. The study analyzed two additional independent replicas of 1 million unique cDNA reads from the same blood draw for two donors, one aged 18 to 29 and one aged 80 or older. The donors were split into four age groups: young (average around 16 years), middle-aged (around 37), aged (approximately 60) and long-lived (roughly 77). To track age-related changes in TCR beta repertoire diversity, the study relied on deep sequencing normalized with unique cDNA molecular identifiers.

The paper's findings and limits, for the study overall: Compared with the aged group, more naive CD4+ T cells, fewer expanded clones and increased TCR diversity were shown by the long-lived group, suggesting age selection. Since profiling was done on bulk unsorted PBMCs, naive and antigen-experienced compartments could not be conclusively compared. Because donor CMV infection status was unknown, age-related changes in expanded clonotypes were potentially confounded. As age increased, observed TCR beta diversity per million T cells dropped in a roughly linear way, and a significant reduction was already evident by age around 41. Estimates of total diversity based on one million sequenced T cells were regarded as lower bounds and as underestimates. A strong correlation was found between observed TCR beta diversity and the percentage of naive T cells measured by flow cytometry.

Separately, the same data were catalogued under a study of T cells of mothers and their children. As described in the second report: Nine systemically healthy Caucasian individuals, comprising three mothers and their six children, were included as donors. cDNA synthesis used all of the extracted RNA, with around 1.6 ug of RNA in each 15 ul reaction. In the second PCR, sample barcodes and 2-4 random nucleotides were introduced via the M1S primer. Over 10 million TCR beta CDR3 reads came from each mother, compared with roughly 2.8 million reads from each child. TCR recombination output is similarly shaped by thymic selection in related and unrelated pairs, with a minor effect exerted by inherited differences. Normalized repertoire overlap in related mother-child pairs was always slightly higher than in unrelated mother-child pairs, but the difference was never significant. No persistent microchimeric T cell clones were detected, at a sensitivity of roughly 93 clones per million clonotypes. The study used deep NGS to compare TCR beta repertoires of mothers and children, seeking features distinguishing related mother-child pairs from unrelated individuals. The mean age was around 40 +/- 4 years for the mothers and approximately 11 +/- 4 years for the children. After adapters were ligated using NEBNext reagents, the libraries underwent 100+100 nt paired-end sequencing on an Illumina HiSeq 2000. To prevent cross-contamination, the mother and child libraries were prepared one month apart and sequenced in separate runs. Between about 500,000 and 2,300,000 distinct TCR beta clonotypes were identified per donor. Naive TCR beta clonotypes were estimated from low-frequency clonotypes matched to each donor's FACS-determined naive share, without sorting.

The chain couples TRBV7-9 to TRBJ2-5; TRBD2 might be the D gene, on 5 matching bases. Specimen: blood. The receptor was isolated from a boy between 5 and 17 years old in good health. The CDR3 loop reads CASSAGGAETQYF. The sequenced DNA: TGTGCCAGCAGTGCTGGAGGAGCGGAGACCCAGTACTTC.